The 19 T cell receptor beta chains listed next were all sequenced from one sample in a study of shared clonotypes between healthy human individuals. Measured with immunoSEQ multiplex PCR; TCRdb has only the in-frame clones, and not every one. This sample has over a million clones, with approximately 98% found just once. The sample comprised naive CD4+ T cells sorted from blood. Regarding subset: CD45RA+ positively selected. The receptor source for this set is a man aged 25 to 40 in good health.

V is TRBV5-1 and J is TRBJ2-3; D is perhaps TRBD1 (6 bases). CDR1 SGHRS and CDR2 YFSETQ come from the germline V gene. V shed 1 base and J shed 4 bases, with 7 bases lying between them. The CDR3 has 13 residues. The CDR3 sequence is CASSLTGPDTQYF. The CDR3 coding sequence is TGCGCCAGCAGCTTGACAGGGCCAGATACGCAGTATTTT. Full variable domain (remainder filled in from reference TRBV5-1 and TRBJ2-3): KAGVTQTPRYLIKTRGQQVTLSCSPISGHRSVSWYQQTPGQGLQFLFEYFSETQRNKGNFPGRFSGRQFSNSRSEMNVSTLELGDSALYLCASSLTGPDTQYFGPGTRLTVL.

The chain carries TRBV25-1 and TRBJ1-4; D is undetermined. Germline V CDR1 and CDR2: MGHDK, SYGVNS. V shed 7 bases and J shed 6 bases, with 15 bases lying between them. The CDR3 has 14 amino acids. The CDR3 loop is CASTRTETDEKLFF. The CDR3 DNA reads TGTGCCAGCACGAGGACCGAGACTGATGAAAAACTGTTTTTT.

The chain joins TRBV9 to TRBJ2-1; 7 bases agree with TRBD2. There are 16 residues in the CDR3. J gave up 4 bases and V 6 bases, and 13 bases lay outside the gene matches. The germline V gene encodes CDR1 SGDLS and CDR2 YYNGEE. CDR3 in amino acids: CASTPLGGRTYNEQFF. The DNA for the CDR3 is TGTGCCAGCACCCCCCTGGGGGGGAGGACGTACAATGAGCAGTTCTTC.

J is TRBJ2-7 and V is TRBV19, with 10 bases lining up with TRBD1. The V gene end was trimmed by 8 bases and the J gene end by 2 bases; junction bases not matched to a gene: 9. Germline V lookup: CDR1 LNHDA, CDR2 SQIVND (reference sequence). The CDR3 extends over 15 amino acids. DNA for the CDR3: TGTGCCAGTCAAGGTTCGGGACAGGGGACCTACGAGCAGTACTTC. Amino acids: CASQGSGQGTYEQYF.

The CDR3, as DNA: TGTGCCAGCAGCCAAGTCCGGGACGGGAAAAACATTCAGTACTTC. The encoded protein is CASSQVRDGKNIQYF. J is TRBJ2-4 and V is TRBV14; D is perhaps TRBD1 or TRBD2 (5 bases each). CDR3 length equals 15 residues. Between the trimmed V and J ends, which lost 1 base and 4 bases, there was a span of 11 bases. Looked up from germline, CDR1 is SGHDN and CDR2 is FVKESK.

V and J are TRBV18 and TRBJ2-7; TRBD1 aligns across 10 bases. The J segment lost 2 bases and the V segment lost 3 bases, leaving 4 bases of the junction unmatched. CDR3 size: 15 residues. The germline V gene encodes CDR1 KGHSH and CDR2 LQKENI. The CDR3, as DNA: TGTGCCAGCTCACCGGGGACAGGGGCGGCCTACGAGCAGTACTTC. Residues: CASSPGTGAAYEQYF.

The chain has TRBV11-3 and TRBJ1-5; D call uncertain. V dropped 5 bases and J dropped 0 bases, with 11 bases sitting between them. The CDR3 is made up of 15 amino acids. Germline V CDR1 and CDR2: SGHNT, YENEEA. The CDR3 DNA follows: TGTGCCAGCAGCCAAGGGAGCGATAGCAATCAGCCCCAGCATTTT. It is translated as CASSQGSDSNQPQHF.

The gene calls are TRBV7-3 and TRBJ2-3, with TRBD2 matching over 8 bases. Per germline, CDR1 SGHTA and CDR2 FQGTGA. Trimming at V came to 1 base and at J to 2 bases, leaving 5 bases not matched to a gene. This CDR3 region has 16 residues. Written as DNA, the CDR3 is TGTGCCAGCAGCTTAATCTCTAGCGGGCTCACAGATACGCAGTATTTT. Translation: CASSLISSGLTDTQYF.

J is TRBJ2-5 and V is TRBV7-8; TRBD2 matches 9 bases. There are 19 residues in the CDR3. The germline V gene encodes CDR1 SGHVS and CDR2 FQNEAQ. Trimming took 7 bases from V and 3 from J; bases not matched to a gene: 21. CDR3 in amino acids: CASIPGREGLVPHKETQYF. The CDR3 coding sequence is TGTGCCAGCATCCCAGGGCGGGAGGGCCTCGTCCCCCATAAAGAGACCCAGTACTTC.

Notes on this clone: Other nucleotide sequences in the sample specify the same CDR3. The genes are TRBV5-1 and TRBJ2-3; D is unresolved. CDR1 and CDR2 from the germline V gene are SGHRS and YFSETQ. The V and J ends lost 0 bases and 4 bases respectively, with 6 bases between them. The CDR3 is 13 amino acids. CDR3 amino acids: CASSLGRADTQYF. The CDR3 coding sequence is TGCGCCAGCAGCTTGGGCCGGGCAGATACGCAGTATTTT.

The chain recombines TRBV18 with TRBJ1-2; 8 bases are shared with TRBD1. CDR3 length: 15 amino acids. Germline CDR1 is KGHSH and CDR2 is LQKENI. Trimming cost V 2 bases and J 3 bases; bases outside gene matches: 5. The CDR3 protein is CASSPMPGGDYGYTF. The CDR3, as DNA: TGTGCCAGCTCACCAATGCCAGGGGGCGACTATGGCTACACCTTC.

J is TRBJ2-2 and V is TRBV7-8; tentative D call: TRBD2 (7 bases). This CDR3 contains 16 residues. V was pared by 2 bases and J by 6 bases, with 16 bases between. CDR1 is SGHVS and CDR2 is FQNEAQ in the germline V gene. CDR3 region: CASSLLVGGAPGELFF. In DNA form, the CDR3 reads TGTGCCAGCAGCTTATTAGTTGGGGGGGCGCCCGGGGAGCTGTTTTTT.

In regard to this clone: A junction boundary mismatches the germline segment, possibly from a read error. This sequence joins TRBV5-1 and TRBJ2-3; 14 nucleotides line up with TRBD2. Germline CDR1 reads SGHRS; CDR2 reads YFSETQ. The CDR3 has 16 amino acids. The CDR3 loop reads CASNEGTSGSIDTQYF. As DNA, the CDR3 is TGCGCCAGCAACGAGGGGACTAGCGGGAGCATAGATACGCAGTATTTT. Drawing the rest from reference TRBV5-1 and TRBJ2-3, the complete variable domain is KAGVTQTPRYLIKTRGQQVTLSCSPISGHRSVSWYQQTPGQGLQFLFEYFSETQRNKGNFPGRFSGRQFSNSRSEMNVSTLELGDSALYLCASNEGTSGSIDTQYFGPGTRLTVL.

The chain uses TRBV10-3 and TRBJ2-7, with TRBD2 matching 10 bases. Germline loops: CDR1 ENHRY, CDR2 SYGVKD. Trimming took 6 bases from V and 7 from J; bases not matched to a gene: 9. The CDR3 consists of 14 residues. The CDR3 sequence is CAIRGGLAPSEQYF. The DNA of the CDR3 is TGTGCCATCAGGGGGGGACTAGCGCCCTCGGAGCAGTACTTC.

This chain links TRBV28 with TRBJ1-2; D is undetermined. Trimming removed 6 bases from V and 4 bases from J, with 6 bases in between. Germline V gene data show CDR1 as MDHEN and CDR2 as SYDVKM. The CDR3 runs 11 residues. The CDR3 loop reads CASRGFYGYTF. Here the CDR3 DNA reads TGTGCCAGCAGAGGTTTCTATGGCTACACCTTC.

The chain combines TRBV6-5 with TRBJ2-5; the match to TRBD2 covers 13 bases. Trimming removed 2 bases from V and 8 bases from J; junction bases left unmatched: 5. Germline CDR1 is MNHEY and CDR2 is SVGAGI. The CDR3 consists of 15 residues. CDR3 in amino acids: CASSYGTSGKYTQYF. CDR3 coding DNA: TGTGCCAGCAGTTACGGGACTAGCGGGAAGTACACCCAGTACTTC.

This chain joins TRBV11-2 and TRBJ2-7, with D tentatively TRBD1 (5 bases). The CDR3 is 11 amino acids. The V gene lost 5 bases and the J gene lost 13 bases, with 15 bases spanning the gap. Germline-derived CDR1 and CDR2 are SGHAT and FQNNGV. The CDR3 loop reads CASSPDRGGYF. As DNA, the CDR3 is TGTGCCAGCAGCCCCGACAGAGGCGGATACTTC.

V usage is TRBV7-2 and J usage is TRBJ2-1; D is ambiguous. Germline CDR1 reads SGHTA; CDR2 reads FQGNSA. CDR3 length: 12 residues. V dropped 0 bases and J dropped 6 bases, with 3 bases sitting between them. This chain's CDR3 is CASSLASNEQFF. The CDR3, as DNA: TGTGCCAGCAGCTTAGCGAGCAATGAGCAGTTCTTC.

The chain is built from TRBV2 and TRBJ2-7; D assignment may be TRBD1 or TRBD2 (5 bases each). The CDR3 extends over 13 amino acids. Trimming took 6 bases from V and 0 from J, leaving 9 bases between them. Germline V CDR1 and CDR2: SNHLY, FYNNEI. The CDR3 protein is CASRGDHSYEQYF. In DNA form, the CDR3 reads TGTGCCAGCAGGGGGGACCACTCCTACGAGCAGTACTTC.